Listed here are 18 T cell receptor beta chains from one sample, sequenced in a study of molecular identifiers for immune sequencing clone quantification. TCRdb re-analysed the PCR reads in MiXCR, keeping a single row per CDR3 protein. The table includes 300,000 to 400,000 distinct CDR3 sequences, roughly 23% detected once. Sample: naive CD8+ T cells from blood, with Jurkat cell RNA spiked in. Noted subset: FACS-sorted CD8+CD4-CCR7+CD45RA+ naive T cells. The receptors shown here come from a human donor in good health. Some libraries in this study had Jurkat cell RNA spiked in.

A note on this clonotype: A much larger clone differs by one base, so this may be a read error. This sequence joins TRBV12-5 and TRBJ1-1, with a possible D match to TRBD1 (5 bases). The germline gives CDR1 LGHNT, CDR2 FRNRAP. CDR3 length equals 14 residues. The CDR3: CTSVDSMANTEAFF. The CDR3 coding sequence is TGTACTAGTGTCGACAGCATGGCGAACACTGAAGCTTTCTTT.

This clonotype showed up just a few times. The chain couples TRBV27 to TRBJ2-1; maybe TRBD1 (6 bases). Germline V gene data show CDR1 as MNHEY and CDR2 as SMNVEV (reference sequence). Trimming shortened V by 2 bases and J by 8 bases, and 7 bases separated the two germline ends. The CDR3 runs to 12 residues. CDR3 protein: CASSLNRDEQFF. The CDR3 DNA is TGTGCCAGCAGTTTAAACAGGGATGAGCAGTTCTTC.

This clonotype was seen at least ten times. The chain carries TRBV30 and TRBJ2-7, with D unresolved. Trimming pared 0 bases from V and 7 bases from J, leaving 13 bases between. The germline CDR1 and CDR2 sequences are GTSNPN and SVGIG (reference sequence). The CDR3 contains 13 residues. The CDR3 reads CAWSVHEAAEQYF. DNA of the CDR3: TGTGCCTGGAGTGTACATGAGGCAGCAGAGCAGTACTTC. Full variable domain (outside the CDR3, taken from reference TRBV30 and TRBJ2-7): SQTIHQWPATLVQPVGSPLSLECTVEGTSNPNLYWYRQAAGRGLQLLFYSVGIGQISSEVPQNLSASRPQDRQFILSSKKLLLSDSGFYLCAWSVHEAAEQYFGPGTRLTVT.

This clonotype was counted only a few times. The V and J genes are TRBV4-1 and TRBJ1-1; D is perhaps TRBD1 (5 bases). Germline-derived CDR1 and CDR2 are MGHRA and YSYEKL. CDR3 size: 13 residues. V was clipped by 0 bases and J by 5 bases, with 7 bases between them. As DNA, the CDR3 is TGCGCCAGCAGCCAAGAACAGGCGACTGAAGCTTTCTTT. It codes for CASSQEQATEAFF.

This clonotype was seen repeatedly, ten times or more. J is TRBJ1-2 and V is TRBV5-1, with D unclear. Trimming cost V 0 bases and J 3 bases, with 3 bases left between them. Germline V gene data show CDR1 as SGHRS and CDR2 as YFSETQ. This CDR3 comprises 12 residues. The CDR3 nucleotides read TGCGCCAGCAGCTTGGAGGACTATGGCTACACCTTC. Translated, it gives CASSLEDYGYTF.

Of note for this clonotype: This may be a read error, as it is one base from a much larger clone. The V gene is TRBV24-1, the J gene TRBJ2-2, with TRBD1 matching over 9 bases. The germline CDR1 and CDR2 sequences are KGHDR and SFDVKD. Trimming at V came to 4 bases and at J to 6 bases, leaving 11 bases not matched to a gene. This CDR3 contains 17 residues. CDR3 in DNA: TGTGCCACCAGTGACTTTTCCGGGACAGGGTACTCCGGGGAGCTGTTTTTT. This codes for CATSDFSGTGYSGELFF.

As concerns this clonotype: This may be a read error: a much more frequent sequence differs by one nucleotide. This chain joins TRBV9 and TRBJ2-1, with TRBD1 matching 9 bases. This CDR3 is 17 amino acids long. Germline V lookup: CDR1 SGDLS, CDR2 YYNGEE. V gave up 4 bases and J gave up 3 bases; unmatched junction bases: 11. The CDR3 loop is CASSPTYGTGCYNEQFF. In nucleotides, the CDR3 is TGTGCCAGCAGCCCAACGTATGGGACAGGGTGCTACAATGAGCAGTTCTTC.

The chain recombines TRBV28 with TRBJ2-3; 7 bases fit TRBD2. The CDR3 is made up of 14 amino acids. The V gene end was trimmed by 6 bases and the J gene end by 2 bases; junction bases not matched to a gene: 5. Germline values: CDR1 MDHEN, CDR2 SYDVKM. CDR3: CASSQRGITDTQYF. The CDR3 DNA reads TGTGCCAGCAGCCAGCGGGGCATCACAGATACGCAGTATTTT.

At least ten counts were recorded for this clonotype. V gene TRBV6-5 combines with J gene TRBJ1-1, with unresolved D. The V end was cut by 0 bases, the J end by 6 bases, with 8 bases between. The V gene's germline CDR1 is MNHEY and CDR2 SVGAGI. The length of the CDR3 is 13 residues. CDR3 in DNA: TGTGCCAGCAGTTACTCGAAGGCGGCTGAAGCTTTCTTT. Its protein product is CASSYSKAAEAFF.

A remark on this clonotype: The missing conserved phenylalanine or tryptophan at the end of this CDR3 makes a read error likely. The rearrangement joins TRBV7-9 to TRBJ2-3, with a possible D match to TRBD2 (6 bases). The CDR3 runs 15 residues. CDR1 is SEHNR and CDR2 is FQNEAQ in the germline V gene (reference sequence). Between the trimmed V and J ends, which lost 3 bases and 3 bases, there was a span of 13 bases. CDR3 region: CASSFSGEGTDTQYS. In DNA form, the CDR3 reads TGTGCCAGCAGCTTTAGCGGAGAGGGGACAGATACGCAGTATTCT.

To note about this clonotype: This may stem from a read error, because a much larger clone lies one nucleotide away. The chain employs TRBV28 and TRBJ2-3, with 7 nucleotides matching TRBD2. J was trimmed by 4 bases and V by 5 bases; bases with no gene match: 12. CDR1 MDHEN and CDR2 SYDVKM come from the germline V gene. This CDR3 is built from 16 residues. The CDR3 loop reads CASSLRDFTSADTQYF. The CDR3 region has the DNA TGTGCCAGCAGTCTAAGGGACTTTACTAGCGCAGATACGCAGTATTTT.

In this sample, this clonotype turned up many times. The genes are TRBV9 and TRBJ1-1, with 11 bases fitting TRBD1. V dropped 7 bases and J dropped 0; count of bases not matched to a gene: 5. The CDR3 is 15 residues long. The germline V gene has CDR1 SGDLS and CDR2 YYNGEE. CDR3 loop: CASGGTGGVNTEAFF. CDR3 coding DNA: TGTGCCAGCGGGGGGACAGGGGGGGTGAACACTGAAGCTTTCTTT. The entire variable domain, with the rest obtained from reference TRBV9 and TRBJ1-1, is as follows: DSGVTQTPKHLITATGQRVTLRCSPRSGDLSVYWYQQSLDQGLQFLIQYYNGEERAKGNILERFSAQQFPDLHSELNLSSLELGDSALYFCASGGTGGVNTEAFFGQGTRLTVV.

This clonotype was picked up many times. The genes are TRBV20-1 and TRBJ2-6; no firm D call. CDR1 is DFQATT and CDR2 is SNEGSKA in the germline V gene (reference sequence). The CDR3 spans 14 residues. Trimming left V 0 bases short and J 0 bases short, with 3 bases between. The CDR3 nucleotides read TGCAGTGCTAGAGACAGCTCTGGGGCCAACGTCCTGACTTTC. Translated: CSARDSSGANVLTF.

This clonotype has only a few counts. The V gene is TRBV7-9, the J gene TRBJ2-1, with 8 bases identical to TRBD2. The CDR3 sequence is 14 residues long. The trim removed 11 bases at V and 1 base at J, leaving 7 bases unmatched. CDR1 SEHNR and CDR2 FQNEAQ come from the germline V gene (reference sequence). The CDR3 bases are TGTGCCGGTGATAGCGGGAAGTCCTACAATGAGCAGTTCTTC. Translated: CAGDSGKSYNEQFF. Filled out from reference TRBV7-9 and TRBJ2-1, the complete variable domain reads DTGVSQNPRHKITKRGQNVTFRCDPISEHNRLYWYRQTLGQGPEFLTYFQNEAQLEKSRLLSDRFSAERPKGSFSTLEIQRTEQGDSAMYLCAGDSGKSYNEQFFGPGTRLTVL.

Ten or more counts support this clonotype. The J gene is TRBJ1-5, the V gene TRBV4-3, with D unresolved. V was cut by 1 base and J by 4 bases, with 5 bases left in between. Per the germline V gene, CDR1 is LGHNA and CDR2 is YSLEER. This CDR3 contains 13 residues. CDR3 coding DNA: TGCGCCAGCAGCCAAGTGGTGAATCAGCCCCAGCATTTT. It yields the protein CASSQVVNQPQHF.

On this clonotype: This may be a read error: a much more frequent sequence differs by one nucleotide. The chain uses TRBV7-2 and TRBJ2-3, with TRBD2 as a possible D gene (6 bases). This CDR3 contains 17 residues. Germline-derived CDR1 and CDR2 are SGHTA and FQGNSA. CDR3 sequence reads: CASSTSGSGSSTDAQYF. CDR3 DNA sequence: TGTGCCAGCAGCACCAGTGGTAGCGGCTCTAGCACAGATGCGCAGTATTTT.

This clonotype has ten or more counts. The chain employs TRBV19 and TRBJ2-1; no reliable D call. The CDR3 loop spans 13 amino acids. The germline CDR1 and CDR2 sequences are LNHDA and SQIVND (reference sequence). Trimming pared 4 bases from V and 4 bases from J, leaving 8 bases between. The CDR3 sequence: CASSTTIYNEQFF. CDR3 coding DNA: TGTGCCAGTAGTACGACAATTTACAATGAGCAGTTCTTC.

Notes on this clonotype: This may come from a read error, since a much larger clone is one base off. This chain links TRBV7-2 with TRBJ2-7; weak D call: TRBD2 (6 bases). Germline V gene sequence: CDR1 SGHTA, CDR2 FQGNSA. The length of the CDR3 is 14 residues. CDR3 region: CAGSPWEAVDEQYF. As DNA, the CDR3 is TGTGCCGGCAGCCCCTGGGAGGCCGTTGACGAGCAGTACTTC. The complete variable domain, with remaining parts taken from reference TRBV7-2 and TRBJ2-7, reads GAGVSQSPSNKVTEKGKDVELRCDPISGHTALYWYRQSLGQGLEFLIYFQGNSAPDKSGLPSDRFSAERTGGSVSTLTIQRTQQEDSAVYLCAGSPWEAVDEQYFGPGTRLTVT.